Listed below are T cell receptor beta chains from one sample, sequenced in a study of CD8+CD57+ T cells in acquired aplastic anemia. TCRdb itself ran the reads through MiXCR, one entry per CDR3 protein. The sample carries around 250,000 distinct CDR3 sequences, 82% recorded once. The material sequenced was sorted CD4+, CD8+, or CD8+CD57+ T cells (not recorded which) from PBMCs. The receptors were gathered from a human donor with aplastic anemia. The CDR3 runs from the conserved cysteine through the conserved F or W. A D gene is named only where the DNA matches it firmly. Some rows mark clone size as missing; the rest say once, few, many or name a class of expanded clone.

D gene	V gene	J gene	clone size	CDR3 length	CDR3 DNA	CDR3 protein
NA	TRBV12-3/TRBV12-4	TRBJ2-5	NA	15	TGTGCCAGCAGCTTTGCCGACCCCCGGGACTCCCGCCACTACTTC	CASSFADPRDSRHYF
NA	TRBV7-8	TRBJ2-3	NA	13	TGTGCCAGCGGGGTCGGGGGAGGACCTACGCAGTATTTT	CASGVGGGPTQYF
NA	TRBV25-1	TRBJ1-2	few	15	TGTGCCAGCAGTGAATCTGTAGGGCCAAACTATGGCTACACCTTC	CASSESVGPNYGYTF
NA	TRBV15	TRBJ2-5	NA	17	TGTGCCACCAGCAGTGGATTGGAAAGCTCCAGCCAAGAGACCCAGTACTTC	CATSSGLESSSQETQYF
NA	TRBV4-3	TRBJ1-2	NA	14	TGCGCCAGCAGCCAAGCGATCCTAGCGGGTGGCTACATCTTC	CASSQAILAGGYIF
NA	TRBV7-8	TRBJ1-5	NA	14	TGTGCCAGCAGCTTAGCGTGTAGCCCCGAGCCCCAGCATTTT	CASSLACSPEPQHF
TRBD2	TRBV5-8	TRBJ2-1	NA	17	TGTGCCAGTAGCCTACGACTAGCGGGAGGGGCTGGGAATGAGCAGTTCTTC	CASSLRLAGGAGNEQFF
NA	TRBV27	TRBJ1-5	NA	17	TGTGCCAGCAGACAGGGACTAGCGGCATATAGCAATCAGCCCCAGCATTTT	CASRQGLAAYSNQPQHF
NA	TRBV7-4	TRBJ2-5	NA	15	TGTGCCGTTCTTTTAGGGTCCAGCTCGGGGGAGACCCAGTACTTC	CAVLLGSSSGETQYF
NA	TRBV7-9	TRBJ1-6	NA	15	TGTGCCAGCAGCTTAGTACCCGGGGAGCTGTCACCCCTCCACTTT	CASSLVPGELSPLHF
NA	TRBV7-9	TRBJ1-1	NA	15	TGTGCCAGCAGCTTATCAGGCGGACCGGAAGCTGAGGATTTCTTT	CASSLSGGPEAEDFF
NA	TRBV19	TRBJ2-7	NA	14	TGTGCCAGTAGTATAGCTAGGGAAGCCTACAATCAGCAGTTC	CASSIAREAYNQQF
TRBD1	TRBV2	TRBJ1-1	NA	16	TGTGCCAGCAGTCCCGCCCGTAGGACAGGGGACACTGAAGCTTTCTTT	CASSPARRTGDTEAFF
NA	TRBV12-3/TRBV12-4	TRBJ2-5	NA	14	TGTGCTACCACCCCAGGCAGCGAGCAAGAGACCCAGTACTTC	CATTPGSEQETQYF
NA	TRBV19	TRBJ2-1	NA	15	TGTGCCAGTAGTAAAACTACCGGACCCTACTACGAGCAGTTCTTC	CASSKTTGPYYEQFF
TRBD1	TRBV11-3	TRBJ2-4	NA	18	TGTGCCAGCAGCGGACATGGGACAGTTGGTTCGGCCAAAAACATTCAGTACTTC	CASSGHGTVGSAKNIQYF
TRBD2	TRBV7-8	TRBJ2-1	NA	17	TGTGCCACCAGGAGCGGGGGGGCGGGTATAGCGGATAATGAGCAGTTCTTC	CATRSGGAGIADNEQFF
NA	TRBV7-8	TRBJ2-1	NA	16	TGTGCCAGCAGCTTTCATCCAGGCGGGACAGCCGATGAGCAGTTCTTC	CASSFHPGGTADEQFF
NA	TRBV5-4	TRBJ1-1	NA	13	TGTGCCAGCAGCTTGGGACAGGACACTGAAGCTTTCTTT	CASSLGQDTEAFF
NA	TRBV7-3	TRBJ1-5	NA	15	TGTGCAAGCTGCGTAGGGACCGCCCGAATTCAGCCCCAGCATTTT	CASCVGTARIQPQHF
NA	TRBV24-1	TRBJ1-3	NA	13	TGTGCCACCAGTGAGGGCCTCGGAAACACCATATATTTT	CATSEGLGNTIYF
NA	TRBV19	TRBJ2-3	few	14	TGTGCCGTCACAGGGGCGGGAGGTCCCGATACGCAGTATTTT	CAVTGAGGPDTQYF
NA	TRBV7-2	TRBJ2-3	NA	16	TGTGCCAGCAGCTTAGTGTTGGCCGGGGGGCCGGACACGCAGTATTTT	CASSLVLAGGPDTQYF
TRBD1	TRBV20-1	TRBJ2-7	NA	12	TGCAGTGCTAGGGACAGGGACATGGAGCAGTACTTC	CSARDRDMEQYF
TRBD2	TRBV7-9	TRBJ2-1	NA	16	TGTGCCAGTAGTATAGCTAGCGGCGCCGACAGCGATCAGCAGTTCTTC	CASSIASGADSDQQFF
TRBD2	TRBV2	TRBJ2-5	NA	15	TGTGCCAGCTCCCGACTGGGACTAGCGGGAGAGACCCAGTACTTC	CASSRLGLAGETQYF
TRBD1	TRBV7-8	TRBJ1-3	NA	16	TGTGCCAGCAGCTCCTCCGGGACAGGGGCTGGAAACACCATATATTTT	CASSSSGTGAGNTIYF
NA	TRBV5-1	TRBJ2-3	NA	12	TGCGCCAGCAGCCTGGACAGAAATAATCAGTATTTT	CASSLDRNNQYF